This passage covers 21 T cell receptor beta chains from one sample sequenced in a study of technical replicates of blood from several donors. The data were produced by immunoSEQ multiplex PCR, yet TCRdb's version contains in-frame clones alone and is incomplete. Here the sample spans some 13,000 clones, 95% being singletons. Sequencing was done on a sample of PBMCs. The origin of the receptors is a human donor in good health.

The V and J genes are TRBV30 and TRBJ2-2; 9 nucleotides align to TRBD2. This CDR3 spans 15 amino acids. Trimming at V came to 6 bases and at J to 3 bases, leaving 8 bases not matched to a gene. Germline CDR1 is GTSNPN and CDR2 is SVGIG (reference sequence). CDR3 amino acids: CACRAGGPHTGELFF. In nucleotides, the CDR3 is TGTGCCTGTAGGGCGGGAGGGCCGCACACCGGGGAGCTGTTTTTT.

The V gene is TRBV21-1, the J gene TRBJ2-4; TRBD2 is the table's D call, not checked against the DNA. TRBV21-1 is designated a pseudogene. This CDR3 is built from 14 residues. CDR3 protein: CASSKGHGREIQYF. The CDR3 coding sequence is TGTGCCAGCAGCAAAGGACACGGGAGGGAGATTCAGTACTTC.

This rearrangement joins TRBV6-4 to TRBJ2-1; D is possibly TRBD1 (6 bases). Germline-derived CDR1 and CDR2 are MRHNA and SNTAGT. The CDR3 extends over 13 amino acids. V was pared by 2 bases and J by 5 bases, with 7 bases between. CDR3 sequence: CASSDRDNNEQFF. CDR3 in DNA: TGTGCCAGCAGTGACCGGGACAACAATGAGCAGTTCTTC.

The chain is built from TRBV6-1 and TRBJ2-5; 7 positions match TRBD2. CDR3 length: 13 residues. Looked up from germline, CDR1 is MNHNS and CDR2 is SASEGT. Losses at the gene ends were 6 bases for V and 3 bases for J; bases not matched to a gene: 4. The CDR3 here is CASSLGGEETQYF. The CDR3 DNA is TGTGCCAGCAGCCTGGGGGGGGAAGAGACCCAGTACTTC.

This chain links TRBV5-1 with TRBJ2-5; D may be TRBD2 (6 bases). The CDR3 runs to 16 residues. Germline V gene sequence: CDR1 SGHRS, CDR2 YFSETQ. The V end was cut by 0 bases, the J end by 2 bases, with 14 bases between. The CDR3 reads CASSLESLGGQETQYF. CDR3 in DNA: TGCGCCAGCAGCTTGGAATCATTGGGGGGACAAGAGACCCAGTACTTC.

The chain is built from TRBV23-1 and TRBJ1-2; D is unresolved. TRBV23-1 is identified as an open reading frame with a role that is uncertain. The CDR3 totals 15 residues. V was shortened by 3 bases and J by 0 bases, with 11 bases between the two germline ends. CDR3 bases: TGCGCCAGCAGTCACGGGGTCAGTCCTAACTATGGCTACACCTTC. Translation gives CASSHGVSPNYGYTF.

The rearrangement joins TRBV5-6 to TRBJ2-3; TRBD1 matches 8 bases. Germline V CDR1 and CDR2: SGHDT, YYEEEE. The CDR3 sequence is 15 residues long. The ends lost 3 bases at V and 0 bases at J; junction bases unmatched: 3. CDR3 sequence: CASSSTGESTDTQYF. Here the CDR3 DNA reads TGTGCCAGCAGCTCGACAGGGGAGAGCACAGATACGCAGTATTTT. Combining the CDR3 with reference TRBV5-6 and TRBJ2-3 gives the whole variable domain DAGVTQSPTHLIKTRGQQVTLRCSPKSGHDTVSWYQQALGQGPQFIFQYYEEEERQRGNFPDRFSGHQFPNYSSELNVNALLLGDSALYLCASSSTGESTDTQYFGPGTRLTVL.

This clone was seen a few times. This sequence joins TRBV27 and TRBJ2-2, with TRBD2 matching over 10 bases. The CDR3 contains 17 residues. The germline V gene has CDR1 MNHEY and CDR2 SMNVEV (reference sequence). The ends lost 3 bases at V and 6 bases at J; junction bases unmatched: 10. CDR3 residues: CASSFVASGSGAGELFF. CDR3 nucleotides: TGTGCCAGCAGTTTCGTAGCTAGCGGGAGTGGGGCCGGGGAGCTGTTTTTT.

CDR3 sequence: CASSLGQTSTDTQYF. The DNA for the CDR3 is TGCGCCAGCAGCTTGGGACAGACGAGCACAGATACGCAGTATTTT. V usage is TRBV5-1 and J usage is TRBJ2-3; weak D call: TRBD1 (5 bases). The germline CDR1 and CDR2 sequences are SGHRS and YFSETQ. This CDR3 comprises 15 residues. V gave up 0 bases and J gave up 0 bases, with 8 bases separating them.

There are a few counts of this clone. The chain is built from TRBV9 and TRBJ1-1, with 7 bases lining up with TRBD1. The V gene's germline CDR1 is SGDLS and CDR2 YYNGEE. Trimming cost V 3 bases and J 1 base; bases outside gene matches: 6. This CDR3 comprises 15 residues. The CDR3 spells CASSETGTENTEAFF. The CDR3 region has the DNA TGTGCCAGCAGCGAGACCGGGACAGAGAACACTGAAGCTTTCTTT.

The chain has TRBV19 and TRBJ1-2; a weak D match, TRBD1 (6 bases). The V end lost 7 bases, the J end lost 2 bases, and 11 bases lay between the germline ends. Germline CDR1 LNHDA, CDR2 SQIVND (reference sequence). This CDR3 contains 13 residues. CDR3 bases: TGTGCCAGTACGCCAGGGGACAACTATGGCTACACCTTC. Translated: CASTPGDNYGYTF. The full variable domain, completed using reference TRBV19 and TRBJ1-2, is DGGITQSPKYLFRKEGQNVTLSCEQNLNHDAMYWYRQDPGQGLRLIYYSQIVNDFQKGDIAEGYSVSREKKESFPLTVTSAQKNPTAFYLCASTPGDNYGYTFGSGTRLTVV.

The rearrangement uses TRBV5-1 and TRBJ2-3; TRBD1 aligns across 8 bases. The J segment lost 1 base and the V segment lost 4 bases, leaving 5 bases of the junction unmatched. The CDR3 is 15 residues long. The germline V gene encodes CDR1 SGHRS and CDR2 YFSETQ. The CDR3 DNA follows: TGCGCCAGCAGCCCTGGGGGACAGGGCACAGATACGCAGTATTTT. It translates to CASSPGGQGTDTQYF. Drawing the rest from reference TRBV5-1 and TRBJ2-3, the complete variable domain is KAGVTQTPRYLIKTRGQQVTLSCSPISGHRSVSWYQQTPGQGLQFLFEYFSETQRNKGNFPGRFSGRQFSNSRSEMNVSTLELGDSALYLCASSPGGQGTDTQYFGPGTRLTVL.

DNA for the CDR3: TGTGCCAGCACCGAACAAAGAAACACTGAAGCTTTCTTT. Translating gives CASTEQRNTEAFF. The rearrangement links TRBV6-6 to TRBJ1-1; D not resolved. V was cut by 7 bases and J by 2 bases, with 11 bases left in between. CDR1 is MNHNY and CDR2 is SVGAGI in the germline V gene (reference sequence). CDR3 length: 13 residues.

The chain is built from TRBV5-4 and TRBJ2-3, with 11 positions matching TRBD2. V dropped 7 bases and J dropped 3; count of bases not matched to a gene: 7. This CDR3 spans 15 amino acids. CDR1 is SGHNT, CDR2 YYREEE, per germline (reference sequence). The CDR3 region has the DNA TGTGCCAGCTCCCTGGGGACTAGCGGTACAGATACGCAGTATTTT. This sequence encodes CASSLGTSGTDTQYF.

The chain is built from TRBV6-6 and TRBJ1-5, with 9 nucleotides matching TRBD1. Looked up from germline, CDR1 is MNHNY and CDR2 is SVGAGI (reference sequence). V was pared by 4 bases and J by 1 base, with 2 bases of the junction left unmatched. The CDR3 spans 15 residues. The chain's CDR3 is CASSWGQGSNQPQHF. For the CDR3, the DNA is TGTGCCAGCAGTTGGGGACAGGGAAGCAATCAGCCCCAGCATTTT.

The V gene is TRBV5-1, the J gene TRBJ2-5; D ambiguous. V lost 0 bases and J 5 bases, leaving 8 bases between the germline ends. The CDR3 contains 13 residues. CDR1 SGHRS and CDR2 YFSETQ come from the germline V gene. The CDR3 DNA reads TGCGCCAGCAGCTTGGAAAATATTGAGACCCAGTACTTC. Residues: CASSLENIETQYF.

The chain employs TRBV18 and TRBJ1-1; unclear D gene. Germline V gene sequence: CDR1 KGHSH, CDR2 LQKENI. Between the trimmed V and J ends, which lost 5 bases and 1 base, there was a span of 11 bases. This CDR3 spans 14 amino acids. CDR3 protein: CASSDIEGNTEAFF. The CDR3 region has the DNA TGTGCCAGCTCAGACATCGAGGGGAACACTGAAGCTTTCTTT.

The chain combines TRBV29-1 with TRBJ2-5, with a tentative D call TRBD2 (7 bases). The CDR3 has 15 residues. V lost 6 bases to trimming and J lost 2 bases, with 19 bases between them. CDR1 and CDR2 from the germline V gene are SQVTM and ANQGSEA. CDR3 residues: CSVLTWGGAQETQYF. DNA of the CDR3: TGCAGCGTACTCACCTGGGGGGGGGCGCAAGAGACCCAGTACTTC.

The chain combines TRBV27 with TRBJ2-7; TRBD2 might be the D (6 bases). Per the germline V gene, CDR1 is MNHEY and CDR2 is SMNVEV (reference sequence). This CDR3 is 15 amino acids long. Trimming took 1 base from V and 2 from J, leaving 12 bases between them. CDR3 residues: CASSLYWDSTYEQYF. CDR3 nucleotides: TGTGCCAGCAGTTTATACTGGGACTCTACCTACGAGCAGTACTTC.

The chain recombines TRBV18 with TRBJ1-1, with TRBD1 matching 7 bases. Trimming cost V 2 bases and J 3 bases; bases outside gene matches: 12. CDR3 length equals 17 residues. Per the germline V gene, CDR1 is KGHSH and CDR2 is LQKENI. CDR3 in amino acids: CASSPRQGMGVDTEAFF. CDR3 DNA: TGTGCCAGCTCACCAAGACAGGGAATGGGTGTAGACACTGAAGCTTTCTTT.

V usage is TRBV19 and J usage is TRBJ2-1; TRBD2 agrees at 13 bases. Germline V lookup: CDR1 LNHDA, CDR2 SQIVND (reference sequence). The CDR3 sequence is 16 residues long. J gave up 6 bases and V 6 bases, and 8 bases lay outside the gene matches. The CDR3 DNA sequence: TGTGCCAGTAGCCAAAGGACTAGCGGGAGCTCCAATGAGCAGTTCTTC. Translating gives CASSQRTSGSSNEQFF.